This is a list of T cell receptor beta chains from one sample in a study of CD8 T cells in Susac syndrome. TCRdb re-analysed the immunoSEQ multiplex PCR reads in MiXCR, keeping a single row per CDR3 protein. The data show about 150,000 distinct CDR3 sequences, approximately 95% seen once. The source material was CD4+ T cells from PBMCs. These TCRs come from a human donor with Susac syndrome. CDR3s include the opening cysteine and the closing phenylalanine or tryptophan. D genes are given only for firm matches. Some rows mark clone size as missing; the rest say once, few, many or name a class of expanded clone.

abundance,v_gene,len,j_gene,d_gene,CDR3aa,CDR3nt
NA,TRBV5-4,15,TRBJ2-5,TRBD2,CASSHRRLAEETQYF,TGTGCCAGCAGCCACAGAAGACTAGCAGAAGAGACCCAGTACTTC
NA,TRBV14,13,TRBJ1-1,NA,CASSQDRREGAFF,TGTGCCAGCAGCCAAGATCGGAGGGAAGGAGCTTTCTTT
NA,TRBV7-9,17,TRBJ1-4,TRBD1,CASSLGQGLGITEKLFF,TGTGCCAGCAGCCTGGGACAGGGATTAGGGATTACTGAAAAACTGTTTTTT
NA,TRBV7-3,14,TRBJ2-1,TRBD1,CASSLSTGVNEQFF,TGTGCCAGCAGCCTATCGACAGGGGTCAATGAGCAGTTCTTC
NA,TRBV29-1,14,TRBJ1-1,TRBD1,CSVMTGGRNTEAFF,TGCAGCGTCATGACAGGGGGCAGGAACACTGAAGCTTTCTTT
NA,TRBV9,16,TRBJ1-2,NA,CASSPGVMGQNHGYTF,TGTGCCAGCAGCCCCGGGGTGATGGGCCAGAACCATGGCTACACCTTC
NA,TRBV15,14,TRBJ1-5,NA,CATSRGGKDQPQHF,TGTGCCACCAGCAGAGGAGGGAAGGATCAGCCCCAGCATTTT
NA,TRBV7-9,14,TRBJ1-6,NA,CASSSDSNNSPLHF,TGTGCCAGCAGCTCGGACAGTAATAATTCACCCCTCCACTTT
NA,TRBV29-1,13,TRBJ2-7,NA,CSVRDELKLEQYF,TGCAGCGTTCGGGACGAATTGAAGCTCGAGCAGTACTTC
once,TRBV7-9,14,TRBJ2-5,NA,CASSSSGVGGTQYF,TGTGCCAGCAGCTCTTCGGGCGTAGGTGGGACCCAGTACTTC
NA,TRBV2,15,TRBJ2-7,TRBD2,CASTDPEASGYEQYF,TGTGCCAGTACAGACCCGGAGGCTAGCGGATACGAGCAGTACTTC
NA,TRBV5-4,13,TRBJ1-4,NA,CASSRQTNEKLFF,TGTGCCAGCAGCCGACAGACTAATGAAAAACTGTTTTTT
NA,TRBV12-3/TRBV12-4,15,TRBJ2-5,TRBD2,CASSRTSGGQETQYF,TGTGCCAGCAGTCGGACTAGCGGGGGGCAAGAGACCCAGTACTTC
NA,TRBV12-3/TRBV12-4,18,TRBJ1-2,NA,CASSRGSRDLEWHYGYTF,TGTGCCAGCAGTCGCGGGTCCCGGGACCTCGAGTGGCACTATGGCTACACCTTC
NA,TRBV23-1,15,TRBJ2-5,TRBD1,CASSPVQGVSETQYF,TGCGCCAGCAGTCCAGTACAGGGGGTCTCAGAGACCCAGTACTTC
NA,TRBV12-3/TRBV12-4,13,TRBJ1-2,NA,CASSFDGGGGYTF,TGTGCCAGCAGTTTCGACGGCGGGGGAGGCTACACCTTC
NA,TRBV20-1,13,TRBJ2-5,NA,CSASGDSGETQYF,TGCAGTGCTAGCGGCGACAGTGGAGAGACCCAGTACTTC
NA,TRBV18,15,TRBJ2-3,TRBD2,CASSPPGGNTDTQYF,TGTGCCAGCTCACCCCCGGGGGGGAACACAGATACGCAGTATTTT
NA,TRBV6-2/TRBV6-3,15,TRBJ2-1,TRBD2,CASRPSGGASNEQFF,TGTGCCAGCAGACCTAGCGGGGGGGCCTCCAATGAGCAGTTCTTC
NA,TRBV29-1,14,TRBJ2-7,TRBD1,CSISGTGVFYEQYF,TGCAGCATCTCCGGGACAGGGGTCTTCTACGAGCAGTACTTC
NA,TRBV20-1,11,TRBJ1-1,NA,CSVGWNTEAFF,TGCAGTGTAGGATGGAACACTGAAGCTTTCTTT
NA,TRBV18,13,TRBJ1-2,NA,CASSPVTEYGYTF,TGTGCCAGCTCACCAGTGACAGAATATGGCTACACCTTC
NA,TRBV18,15,TRBJ1-1,NA,CASSPNRTANTEAFF,TGTGCCAGCTCACCAAATAGGACAGCGAACACTGAAGCTTTCTTT
NA,TRBV11-2,13,TRBJ2-7,NA,CASSLEPPGEQYF,TGTGCCAGCAGCTTAGAGCCCCCGGGGGAGCAGTACTTC
NA,TRBV6-6,16,TRBJ2-2,NA,CASSYPPSGNTGELFF,TGTGCCAGCAGTTACCCGCCCAGCGGGAACACCGGGGAGCTGTTTTTT
NA,TRBV12-3/TRBV12-4,14,TRBJ1-1,NA,CASSRQLRNTEAFF,TGTGCCAGCAGCCGACAGCTAAGGAACACTGAAGCTTTCTTT